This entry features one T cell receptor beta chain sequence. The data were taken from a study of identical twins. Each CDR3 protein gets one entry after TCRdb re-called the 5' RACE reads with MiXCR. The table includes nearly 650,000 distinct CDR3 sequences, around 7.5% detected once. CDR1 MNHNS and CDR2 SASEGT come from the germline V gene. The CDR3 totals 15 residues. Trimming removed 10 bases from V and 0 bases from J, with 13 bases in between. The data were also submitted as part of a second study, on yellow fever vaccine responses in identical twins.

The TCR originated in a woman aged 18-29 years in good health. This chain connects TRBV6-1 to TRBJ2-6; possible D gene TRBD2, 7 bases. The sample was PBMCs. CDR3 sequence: CATRGGGSGANVLTF. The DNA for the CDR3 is TGTGCCACTAGGGGGGGGGGCTCTGGGGCCAACGTCCTGACTTTC.